Listed below are T cell receptor beta chains from one sample, sequenced in a study of cytomegalovirus exposure and HLA in healthy donors. Some clones are missing from TCRdb's copy, which holds only in-frame ones; the method was immunoSEQ multiplex PCR. The sample contains tens of thousands of clones, nearly 98% of which appear only once. The source material was PBMCs. The source is a woman aged 18 to 35 in good health and CMV-seropositive. Both conserved end residues are part of each CDR3. The D gene is left open where the match is weak. Not all rows give a size; the values are once, few, many and, for expanded clones, a class.

TRBJ2-1 | TRBD1 | - | TRBV2 | TGTGCCAGCAGTGAAGTAGGGACAGGGATCAATGAGCAGTTCTTC | CASSEVGTGINEQFF
TRBJ2-1 | TRBD2 | - | TRBV7-2 | TGTGCCAGCAGCTTAGAGGCTAGCGGGACAAATGAGCAGTTCTTC | CASSLEASGTNEQFF
TRBJ1-5 | - | - | TRBV21-1 | TGTGCCAGCCCGGACAGGTGCAATCAGCCCCAGCATTTT | CASPDRCNQPQHF
TRBJ2-1 | TRBD2 | - | TRBV5-1 | TGCGCCAGCAGCCCCGGACTAGCGGACAATGAGCAGTTCTTC | CASSPGLADNEQFF
TRBJ1-2 | TRBD1 | - | TRBV14 | TGTGCCAGCAGCCAAAACAGGGGGCAGGGTGGCTACACCTTC | CASSQNRGQGGYTF
TRBJ2-3 | TRBD2 | - | TRBV5-4 | TGTGCCAGCAGCTTGGGACTAGCGGGAGAGGCAGATACGCAGTATTTT | CASSLGLAGEADTQYF
TRBJ2-1 | - | - | TRBV2 | TGTGCCAGCACTACGCGGGAAGGAACCTACAATGAGCAGTTCTTC | CASTTREGTYNEQFF
TRBJ2-7 | TRBD1 | - | TRBV6-1 | TGTGCCAGCAGTGAAGTCGGGACAGACTACGAGCAGTACTTC | CASSEVGTDYEQYF
TRBJ1-3 | - | - | TRBV29-1 | TGCAGCGTTGGAGGATCTGGAAACACCATATATTTT | CSVGGSGNTIYF
TRBJ1-4 | TRBD1 | - | TRBV7-9 | TGTGCCAGCAGCCAAGGGGGCCTTGGGAATGAAAAACTGTTTTTT | CASSQGGLGNEKLFF
TRBJ1-2 | TRBD1 | - | TRBV7-2 | TGTGCCAGCAGCGAGATCGCGACAGGGGGCTATGGCTACACCTTC | CASSEIATGGYGYTF
TRBJ2-3 | - | - | TRBV19 | TGTGCCAGTAGTATCGGGAAGGGAACAGATACGCAGTATTTT | CASSIGKGTDTQYF
TRBJ2-2 | - | - | TRBV2 | TGTGCCAGCAGGGGAACTAGACGCACCGGGGAGCTGTTTTTT | CASRGTRRTGELFF
TRBJ2-3 | TRBD2 | - | TRBV18 | TGTGCCAGCTCACCCTTACTAGCGGGAGGACATCTTCGTCCCACAGATACGCAGTATTTT | CASSPLLAGGHLRPTDTQYF
TRBJ1-1 | TRBD1 | - | TRBV5-6 | TGTGCCAGCAGCTTGCTCACAGGGGGCGAGGTTAGCACTGAAGCTTTCTTT | CASSLLTGGEVSTEAFF
TRBJ2-3 | TRBD1 | - | TRBV28 | TGTGCCAGCAGTTTAGACAGGGGGAGAGATACGCAGTATTTT | CASSLDRGRDTQYF
TRBJ1-1 | - | once | TRBV28 | TGTGCCAGCAGCTCCTCTACTTATAGGAACACTGAAGCTTTCTTT | CASSSSTYRNTEAFF
TRBJ2-1 | - | - | TRBV6-1 | TGTGCCAGCAGTTCCTACCTGAGCTCCTACAATGAGCAGTTCTTC | CASSSYLSSYNEQFF
TRBJ2-1 | TRBD2 | once | TRBV6-4 | TGTGCCAGCAGTGACTCGGCGGGAGCGGGCAACAATGAGCAGTTCTTC | CASSDSAGAGNNEQFF
TRBJ2-5 | - | once | TRBV11-2 | TGTGCCAGCAGCTTATTGGGCGGAGGCCTAGAGACCCAGTACTTC | CASSLLGGGLETQYF
TRBJ2-1 | TRBD2 | - | TRBV19 | TGTGCCAGTAGATCCGAGCGGGAGTCGACCTACAATGAGCAGTTCTTC | CASRSERESTYNEQFF
TRBJ1-4 | - | once | TRBV6-5 | TGTGCCAGCAGTTACTGGGGGCCAACTAATGAAAAACTGTTTTTT | CASSYWGPTNEKLFF
TRBJ2-1 | TRBD2 | - | TRBV7-7 | TGTGCTAGCAGCTTAGGGACAGGGGGCTGGACTAGCGGGAGGGTGGAGGAGCAGTTCTTC | CASSLGTGGWTSGRVEEQFF
TRBJ2-3 | TRBD1 | once | TRBV5-1 | TGCGCCAGCAGCTTGGCAGGGGGCCCAGATACGCAGTATTTT | CASSLAGGPDTQYF
TRBJ2-3 | TRBD2 | - | TRBV6-5 | TGTGCCAGCAGCCGACTAGCAACCGATACGCAGTATTTT | CASSRLATDTQYF
TRBJ2-7 | - | - | TRBV7-6 | TGTGCCAGCAGCTTATTCGGGAAGAGCGACGAGCAGTACTTC | CASSLFGKSDEQYF
TRBJ1-3 | - | - | TRBV18 | TGTGCCAGCTCAGCAGGGGCCGCAAACACCATATATTTT | CASSAGAANTIYF
TRBJ1-2 | - | - | TRBV28 | TGTGCCAGCCGGACGCCGATGGGGAGAGGCTATGGCTACACCTTC | CASRTPMGRGYGYTF
TRBJ2-1 | TRBD2 | - | TRBV27 | TGTGCCAGCAGTTCGGGACTAGTAAACAATGAGCAGTTCTTC | CASSSGLVNNEQFF
TRBJ2-5 | TRBD2 | - | TRBV11-1 | TGTGCCAGCAGCTTACGACTAGCGGAGCCCCAAGAGACCCAGTACTTC | CASSLRLAEPQETQYF
TRBJ1-1 | TRBD1 | - | TRBV6-6 | TGTGCCAGCAGACCAAGGGACAGTGAAGCTTTCTTT | CASRPRDSEAFF
TRBJ1-2 | - | - | TRBV7-9 | TGTGCCAGCAGCCTCGGGAGCTATGGCTACACCTTC | CASSLGSYGYTF
TRBJ1-2 | TRBD1 | - | TRBV28 | TGTGCCAGCAGTACCCGACAGGGGTATGGCTACACCTTC | CASSTRQGYGYTF
TRBJ1-2 | TRBD1 | - | TRBV14 | TGTGCCAGCAGCCAAGATGGGGCTCACAGGGGGCGCGGCTATGGCTACACCTTC | CASSQDGAHRGRGYGYTF
TRBJ2-3 | TRBD2 | - | TRBV5-4 | TGTGCCAGCACTGGGGGGGGTACAGATACGCAGTATTTT | CASTGGGTDTQYF
TRBJ1-2 | - | once | TRBV19 | TGTGCCAGTAGTATCCTTTACCTAACTGTAGATCGTGGCTACACCTTC | CASSILYLTVDRGYTF
TRBJ2-7 | - | - | TRBV7-2 | TGTGCCAGCAGCCGAAGTAGTAGCGGCCTTGACTACGAGCAGTACTTC | CASSRSSSGLDYEQYF
TRBJ1-2 | - | once | TRBV11-2 | TGTGCCAGCAGCCCAAGGGAGTACGGCTACACCTTC | CASSPREYGYTF
TRBJ2-1 | TRBD1 | - | TRBV5-8 | TGTGCCAGCAGCGGGGACAGGGGCAATGAGCAGTTCTTC | CASSGDRGNEQFF
TRBJ2-5 | TRBD1 | - | TRBV4-2 | TGTGCCAGCAGCCCCCCGGGACAGGGATCGGAAGAGACCCAGTACTTC | CASSPPGQGSEETQYF
TRBJ2-2 | TRBD1 | - | TRBV6-5 | TGTGCCAGCAGTTACACTGCAGGGGGAACCGGGGAGCTGTTTTTT | CASSYTAGGTGELFF
TRBJ2-3 | - | - | TRBV6-4 | TGTGCCAGCAGTGATGGAACAGCTAGCACAGATACGCAGTATTTT | CASSDGTASTDTQYF
TRBJ2-7 | - | - | TRBV5-6 | TGTGCCAGCAGCTCCTGGGGCTTCTCCTACGAGCAGTACTTC | CASSSWGFSYEQYF
TRBJ2-7 | TRBD1 | - | TRBV5-1 | TGCGCCAGCAGCCACGGACAGGGGAGCTACGAGCAGTACTTC | CASSHGQGSYEQYF
TRBJ2-2 | TRBD1 | - | TRBV6-6 | TGTGCCAGCAGCCATAGGACAGGGGAAACCGGGGAGCTGTTTTTT | CASSHRTGETGELFF
TRBJ2-1 | - | - | TRBV7-6 | TGTGCCAGCAGCTTAGCGCCTACGTGGCGGGACCATGAGCAGTTCTTC | CASSLAPTWRDHEQFF
TRBJ2-7 | TRBD1 | - | TRBV7-9 | TGTGCCAGCAGCACAGCCGGGACAGCCTCCTACGAGCAGTACTTC | CASSTAGTASYEQYF
TRBJ2-1 | TRBD2 | - | TRBV29-1 | TGCAGCGTTGAAGGGACTAGCGGGACCCGGCCGGGCTTCGGGCAGTTCTTC | CSVEGTSGTRPGFGQFF
TRBJ2-7 | - | - | TRBV27 | TGTGCCAGCAGTCCTAGCTCCTACGAGCAGTACTTC | CASSPSSYEQYF
TRBJ2-5 | - | - | TRBV9 | TGTGCCAGCAGCGTAGGCCAGGACCAAGAGACCCAGTACTTC | CASSVGQDQETQYF
TRBJ1-2 | - | - | TRBV2 | TGTGCCAGCAGATCTGACTATGGCTACACCTTC | CASRSDYGYTF